A single sample is the source of the 25 T cell receptor beta chains below, sequenced in a study of T-cell reconstitution after alpha-beta-depleted transplantation in children. A library of TCRbeta sequences, prepared with unique molecular identifiers, was generated. TCRdb reprocessed the PCR reads with MiXCR, giving one entry per CDR3 protein. The sample contains about a million distinct CDR3 sequences, about 29% of which appear only once. This material consisted of PBMCs, mostly from graft donor cells, taken 360 days after TCRalphabeta/CD19-depleted stem cell transplant. Every receptor here comes from a boy less than two years old who had a stem cell transplant for SCID, so the T cells may come from the graft donor.

The chain employs TRBV4-3 and TRBJ2-5; a weak D match, TRBD1 (5 bases). The CDR3 extends over 16 amino acids. Germline-derived CDR1 and CDR2 are LGHNA and YSLEER. Trimming cost V 3 bases and J 4 bases, with 18 bases left between them. The CDR3 here is CASSQGLTGEGETQYF. The DNA for the CDR3 is TGCGCCAGCAGCCAGGGCCTCACAGGTGAAGGAGAGACCCAGTACTTC.

The rearrangement links TRBV2 to TRBJ2-7; D unclear. The CDR3 loop spans 14 amino acids. Trimming left V 3 bases short and J 4 bases short, with 13 bases between. Per germline, CDR1 SNHLY and CDR2 FYNNEI. The CDR3 nucleotides are TGTGCCAGCAGTGAGGCTAGGAAAGGTTACGAGCAGTACTTC. This translates into CASSEARKGYEQYF. Drawing the rest from reference TRBV2 and TRBJ2-7, the complete variable domain is EPEVTQTPSHQVTQMGQEVILRCVPISNHLYFYWYRQILGQKVEFLVSFYNNEISEKSEIFDDQFSVERPDGSNFTLKIRSTKLEDSAMYFCASSEARKGYEQYFGPGTRLTVT.

Notes on this clonotype: Mismatch with germline at one junction end may stem from a read error. V and J are TRBV5-1 and TRBJ2-1; perhaps TRBD2 as D (6 bases). The CDR3 loop spans 15 amino acids. Germline V lookup: CDR1 SGHRS, CDR2 YFSETQ. The CDR3 nucleotides read TGTGCCAGCAGCTTGGGGCAGGGAGGTTTCGATGAGCAGTTCTTC. It encodes CASSLGQGGFDEQFF.

Worth noting for this clonotype: An end of the junction does not agree with germline; a read error may underlie this. J is TRBJ2-7 and V is TRBV28; TRBD2 aligns across 12 bases. This CDR3 has 13 residues. Germline loops: CDR1 MDHEN, CDR2 SYDVKM. The DNA for the CDR3 is TGTGCCAGCAGTTTCAGACTAGCGGGGGCCTTGTTGTTC. Amino acid sequence: CASSFRLAGALLF. The complete variable domain, with remaining parts taken from reference TRBV28 and TRBJ2-7, reads DVKVTQSSRYLVKRTGEKVFLECVQDMDHENMFWYRQDPGLGLRLIYFSYDVKMKEKGDIPEGYSVSREKKERFSLILESASTNQTSMYLCASSFRLAGALLFGPGTRLTVT.

This clonotype was observed a few times. The chain carries TRBV6-2 or TRBV6-3 and TRBJ2-3; TRBD1 matches 10 bases. With 2 bases clipped from V and 4 bases from J, the junction kept 6 bases outside the gene matches. The CDR3 loop spans 16 amino acids. The germline V gene has CDR1 MNHEY and CDR2 SVGEGT. The CDR3 is CASSYRRDRGPDTQYF. CDR3 DNA: TGTGCCAGCAGTTACCGGCGGGACAGGGGCCCAGATACGCAGTATTTT.

This clonotype has a handful of counts. The V call is TRBV5-1, the J call TRBJ2-7; D gene ambiguous. The CDR3 is made up of 12 amino acids. In germline, CDR1 is SGHRS, CDR2 YFSETQ. The ends were cut back, 4 bases at V and 6 bases at J, with 11 bases in the middle. CDR3 sequence (DNA): TGCGCCAGCAGCCCCGAAGGCCTCGAGCAGTACTTC. Amino acids: CASSPEGLEQYF.

The rearrangement joins TRBV4-2 to TRBJ2-2, with D possibly matching TRBD2 (7 bases). CDR3 length equals 16 residues. Germline V gives CDR1 LGHNA, CDR2 YNFKEQ. The germline V and J ends were trimmed by 0 bases and 7 bases, with 15 bases remaining between them. In nucleotides, the CDR3 is TGTGCCAGCAGCCAAGATCCGGGGGGCCTCGGCGGGGAGCTGTTTTTT. The encoded protein is CASSQDPGGLGGELFF.

This clonotype came up a few times. This chain connects TRBV20-1 to TRBJ2-1, with 7 bases matching TRBD2. The CDR3 has 13 residues. After removal of 2 bases from V and 7 bases from J, the junction contained 5 bases not matched to a gene. Per germline, CDR1 DFQATT and CDR2 SNEGSKA (reference sequence). DNA for the CDR3: TGCAGTGCTAGACAGGGAGCGGGAAATGAGCAGTTCTTC. Translated: CSARQGAGNEQFF.

The genes are TRBV9 and TRBJ1-4; maybe TRBD1 (6 bases). Trimming left V 3 bases short and J 6 bases short, with 15 bases between. Looked up from germline, CDR1 is SGDLS and CDR2 is YYNGEE. This CDR3 spans 15 amino acids. CDR3: CASSGQGQRYEKLFF. Here the CDR3 DNA reads TGTGCCAGCAGCGGCCAGGGGCAGAGATATGAAAAACTGTTTTTT.

V usage is TRBV7-6 and J usage is TRBJ1-1; a possible D gene is TRBD1 (6 bases). The V and J ends lost 5 bases and 11 bases respectively, with 21 bases between them. Per the germline V gene, CDR1 is SGHVS and CDR2 is FNYEAQ. This CDR3 contains 14 residues. CDR3 loop: CASSPLGGRGAAFF. CDR3 nucleotide sequence: TGTGCCAGCAGCCCCTTAGGGGGACGGGGGGCGGCTTTCTTT. The full variable domain, with the rest looked up from reference TRBV7-6 and TRBJ1-1, is GAGVSQSPRYKVTKRGQDVALRCDPISGHVSLYWYRQALGQGPEFLTYFNYEAQQDKSGLPNDRFSAERPEGSISTLTIQRTEQRDSAMYRCASSPLGGRGAAFFGQGTRLTVV.

In its sample, this clonotype was seen a few times. The genes are TRBV5-1 and TRBJ2-4, with a tentative D call TRBD1 (6 bases). The germline V gene encodes CDR1 SGHRS and CDR2 YFSETQ. The CDR3 is 17 amino acids. Trimming removed 3 bases from V and 0 bases from J, with 16 bases in between. This chain's CDR3 is CASSSEEDREAKNIQYF. As DNA, the CDR3 is TGCGCCAGCAGCTCTGAGGAGGACAGAGAAGCCAAAAACATTCAGTACTTC.

A few counts support this clonotype. The V gene is TRBV5-1, the J gene TRBJ1-1; D unclear. V dropped 4 bases and J dropped 0 bases, with 13 bases sitting between them. This CDR3 comprises 15 residues. Germline V gene lookup returns CDR1 SGHRS and CDR2 YFSETQ. CDR3 nucleotides: TGCGCCAGCAGCCCTCCAGATGGGGTGAACACTGAAGCTTTCTTT. It specifies CASSPPDGVNTEAFF.

This clonotype was picked up a small number of times. The chain uses TRBV12-3 or TRBV12-4 and TRBJ2-7, with 8 bases lining up with TRBD2. V dropped 3 bases and J dropped 1; count of bases not matched to a gene: 2. The CDR3 contains 14 residues. The CDR3 region has the DNA TGTGCCAGCAGTTTGTTAGCGGGGTCCTACGAGCAGTACTTC. This gives the protein CASSLLAGSYEQYF.

A few counts support this clonotype. V gene TRBV20-1 combines with J gene TRBJ2-7, with D perhaps matching TRBD1 (6 bases). Trimming took off 3 bases at V and 6 bases at J, with 18 bases between the two ends. This CDR3 is 14 amino acids long. Germline V CDR1 and CDR2: DFQATT, SNEGSKA (reference sequence). The CDR3 DNA follows: TGCAGTGCTAGCTTTCAGGGGAACCTTCCCGAGCAGTACTTC. Amino acids: CSASFQGNLPEQYF.

V usage is TRBV29-1 and J usage is TRBJ1-1; 10 bases align to TRBD1. The CDR3 runs 13 residues. V gave up 7 bases and J gave up 2 bases; unmatched junction bases: 4. Germline V gives CDR1 SQVTM, CDR2 ANQGSEA. CDR3 residues: CSAGTGANTEAFF. The CDR3, as DNA: TGCAGCGCTGGGACAGGGGCTAACACTGAAGCTTTCTTT.

In its sample, this clonotype was seen a few times. V is TRBV18 and J is TRBJ2-7; 9 nucleotides align to TRBD1. V lost 3 bases and J lost 1; bases outside the gene matches: 4. This CDR3 contains 15 residues. The germline V gene encodes CDR1 KGHSH and CDR2 LQKENI. The CDR3 here is CASSPDRGSSYEQYF. The DNA of the CDR3 is TGTGCCAGCTCACCCGACAGGGGGTCGTCCTACGAGCAGTACTTC.

The chain combines TRBV10-3 with TRBJ1-6; no clear D. Trimming removed 6 bases at V and 8 bases at J, with 11 bases between. This CDR3 spans 13 amino acids. The germline V gene encodes CDR1 ENHRY and CDR2 SYGVKD. The CDR3 spells CAIRELGYSPLHF. The CDR3 region has the DNA TGTGCCATCAGGGAGCTAGGTTATTCACCCCTCCACTTT.

This chain uses TRBV5-1 with TRBJ2-7; tentatively, D is TRBD2 (5 bases). CDR1 and CDR2 (germline): SGHRS, YFSETQ. With 3 bases removed from V and 5 bases from J, the gap between germline ends came to 9 bases. The CDR3 is made up of 12 amino acids. The CDR3 DNA is TGCGCCAGCAGCTGGGAGCGAGACGAGCAGTACTTC. Its translation is CASSWERDEQYF.

V is TRBV12-3 or TRBV12-4 and J is TRBJ2-7; D not resolved. Trimming left V 6 bases short and J 0 bases short, with 6 bases between. The CDR3 loop spans 12 amino acids. DNA for the CDR3: TGTGCCAGCAGCGGGTACTCCTACGAGCAGTACTTC. Translating gives CASSGYSYEQYF.

There are many counts of this clonotype. Mismatch with germline at one junction end may stem from a read error. V and J are TRBV5-1 and TRBJ1-1, with a weak D call TRBD1 (5 bases). The CDR3 spans 13 residues. Germline V gives CDR1 SGHRS, CDR2 YFSETQ. The CDR3 DNA reads TGTGCCAGCAGTTCCAGGGAGAACACTGAAGCTTTCTTT. Translation gives CASSSRENTEAFF.

In this sample, this clonotype turned up once. This rearrangement joins TRBV10-1 to TRBJ2-1, with D perhaps TRBD2 (5 bases). Per germline, CDR1 WNHNN and CDR2 SYGVQD (reference sequence). The V end was cut by 4 bases, the J end by 9 bases, with 13 bases between. This CDR3 spans 13 amino acids. CDR3 DNA: TGCGCCAGCAGTGCGGACGATCGGGGTGAGCAGTTCTTC. Its protein is CASSADDRGEQFF.

In this sample, this clonotype turned up a few times. The rearrangement uses TRBV27 and TRBJ2-7, with D perhaps matching TRBD1 (6 bases). From germline, CDR1 is MNHEY and CDR2 SMNVEV (reference sequence). V lost 6 bases and J lost 5, with 14 bases in between. The CDR3 consists of 13 residues. CDR3 sequence (DNA): TGTGCCAGCAGCTACAGGGAGTTCAACGAGCAGTACTTC. It encodes CASSYREFNEQYF.

The CDR3 region has the DNA TGCGCCAGCAGCTCTGCCGGACTTAGGGAAAAACTGTTTTTT. Amino acids: CASSSAGLREKLFF. The chain couples TRBV5-1 to TRBJ1-4; D call uncertain. Germline V CDR1 and CDR2: SGHRS, YFSETQ. The length of the CDR3 is 14 residues. Trimming removed 3 bases from V and 8 bases from J, with 14 bases in between.

This chain uses TRBV7-8 with TRBJ1-1; 7 positions agree with TRBD1. The germline V gene encodes CDR1 SGHVS and CDR2 FQNEAQ. The CDR3 is 17 residues long. V shed 5 bases and J 0 bases; nucleotides not matched to a gene: 12. This chain's CDR3 is CASSLRQGGGMNTEAFF. CDR3 in DNA: TGTGCCAGCAGCCTCCGACAGGGAGGAGGCATGAACACTGAAGCTTTCTTT.

The gene calls are TRBV3-1 and TRBJ2-3, with D perhaps assigned TRBD1 or TRBD2 (5 bases each). V was shortened by 1 base and J by 6 bases, with 17 bases between the two germline ends. CDR3 length: 16 amino acids. The germline V gene encodes CDR1 LGHDT and CDR2 YNNKEL (reference sequence). DNA of the CDR3: TGTGCCAGCAGCCAAGCGGGGCCGCTTGGCGCGGATACGCAGTATTTT. The encoded protein is CASSQAGPLGADTQYF.